This T cell receptor (beta chain) emerged from a study of early T cells in non-severe SARS-CoV-2 infection. Across the whole study: Unpaired chains resulted from sequencing bulk RNA of unsorted whole blood. Whole-study findings and limits: A preference for anti-spike CD8 responses marked VDJdb matching, which missed private and CD4 specificities.

The CDR3 runs 15 residues. Germline V lookup: CDR1 SNHLY, CDR2 FYNNEI. Trimming stripped 5 bases from V and 2 bases from J, with 16 bases between. Unique molecular identifiers tagged individual cDNA molecules. TCRdb itself ran the 5' RACE reads through MiXCR, one entry per CDR3 protein. This table holds 24,000 or so distinct CDR3 sequences, 5.5% found once. This clonotype showed up many times. Its specificity is not known. This chain uses TRBV2 with TRBJ2-7; TRBD1 might be the D (6 bases). The receptor comes from an adult who was a healthcare worker with PCR-confirmed SARS-CoV-2 infection or an uninfected control (not recorded which). The specimen was whole blood. In nucleotides, the CDR3 is TGTGCCAGCAGTTTACAGGGTGAAGGGCCCTACGAGCAGTACTTC. Translated: CASSLQGEGPYEQYF.